These 3 T cell receptor beta chains were all obtained from the same sample, sequenced in a study of CD8 T cells in Susac syndrome. With random hexamers, reverse transcription was performed on about 0.5 to 1 ug of RNA. TCRdb itself ran the immunoSEQ multiplex PCR reads through MiXCR, one entry per CDR3 protein. The sample lists 140,000 or so distinct CDR3 sequences, 95% seen once, with over 0.075% in the top ten. The sequenced material came from CD4+ T cells from PBMCs. The receptors originated from a human donor with Susac syndrome.

The CDR3 DNA is TGCAGTGCTAGAGATGGGATAGGGGAGCTGTTTTTT. Translation gives CSARDGIGELFF. This sequence joins TRBV20-1 and TRBJ2-2; D is unclear. V was clipped by 0 bases and J by 8 bases, with 7 bases between them. The CDR3 extends over 12 amino acids. Germline V gene sequence: CDR1 DFQATT, CDR2 SNEGSKA (reference sequence).

This chain links TRBV12-3 or TRBV12-4 with TRBJ2-5, with D tentatively TRBD1 or TRBD2 (5 bases each). The V gene lost 3 bases and the J gene lost 5 bases, with 10 bases spanning the gap. The CDR3 sequence is 13 residues long. The CDR3 sequence: CASSFGASETQYF. CDR3 bases: TGTGCCAGCAGTTTCGGGGCAAGTGAGACCCAGTACTTC.

J is TRBJ2-5 and V is TRBV29-1, with a weak D call TRBD2 (5 bases). The CDR3 extends over 14 amino acids. The V gene's germline CDR1 is SQVTM and CDR2 ANQGSEA. Trimming shortened V by 4 bases and J by 3 bases, and 15 bases separated the two germline ends. The CDR3 here is CSVVTGSPKETQYF. The DNA for the CDR3 is TGCAGCGTTGTTACGGGGTCCCCTAAAGAGACCCAGTACTTC.